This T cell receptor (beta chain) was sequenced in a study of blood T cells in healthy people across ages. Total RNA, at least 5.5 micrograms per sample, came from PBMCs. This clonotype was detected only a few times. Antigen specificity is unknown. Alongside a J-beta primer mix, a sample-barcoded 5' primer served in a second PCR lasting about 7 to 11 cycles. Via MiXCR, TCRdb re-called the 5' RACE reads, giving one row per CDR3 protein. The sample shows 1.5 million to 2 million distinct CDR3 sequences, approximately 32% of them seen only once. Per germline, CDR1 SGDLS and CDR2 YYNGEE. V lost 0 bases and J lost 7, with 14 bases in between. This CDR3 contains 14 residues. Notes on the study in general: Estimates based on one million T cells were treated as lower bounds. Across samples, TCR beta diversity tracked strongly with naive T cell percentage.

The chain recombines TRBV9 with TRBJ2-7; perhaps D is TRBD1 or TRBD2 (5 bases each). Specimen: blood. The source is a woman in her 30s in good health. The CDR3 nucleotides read TGTGCCAGCAGCGTAGAAGTAAGGGGAGAAGAGCAGTACTTC. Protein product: CASSVEVRGEEQYF.